These 27 T cell receptor beta chains were sequenced from one sample in a study of shared T cell receptors in the human thymus. The table came from immunoSEQ multiplex PCR; TCRdb's copy has only in-frame clones and leaves some out. The sample yields roughly 500,000 clones, around three quarters seen once. These same records also appear under a second study, on human thymus T cells.

The sequenced sample was thymocytes. The receptors here all came from a boy in the first two years of life with a congenital heart defect.

This rearrangement joins TRBV30 to TRBJ1-5; TRBD1 matches 8 bases. Per germline, CDR1 GTSNPN and CDR2 SVGIG (reference sequence). V shed 0 bases, J shed 4 bases, and the junction held 11 bases outside the gene matches. The CDR3 runs to 17 residues. This CDR3 is CAWSVPPGTGKNQPQHF. The CDR3 region has the DNA TGTGCCTGGAGTGTACCCCCCGGGACAGGAAAAAATCAGCCCCAGCATTTT.

The rearrangement joins TRBV30 to TRBJ2-3, with D maybe TRBD2 (5 bases). Germline values: CDR1 GTSNPN, CDR2 SVGIG (reference sequence). The V and J ends lost 3 bases and 0 bases respectively, with 10 bases between them. The CDR3 totals 14 residues. CDR3 sequence (DNA): TGTGCCTGGAGGAGCGGCACTAGCACAGATACGCAGTATTTT. It translates to CAWRSGTSTDTQYF.

The chain couples TRBV4-2 to TRBJ1-4, with 10 bases matching TRBD1. From germline, CDR1 is LGHNA and CDR2 YNFKEQ. J lost 2 bases, V lost 8 bases, and 5 bases had no gene match. The length of the CDR3 is 15 residues. CDR3 in DNA: TGTGCCAGCCGACAGGGGGCGCTTACTAATGAAAAACTGTTTTTT. It encodes CASRQGALTNEKLFF.

This clone has only one observation. The gene calls are TRBV9 and TRBJ2-7; tentative D call: TRBD2 (6 bases). Germline V gene lookup returns CDR1 SGDLS and CDR2 YYNGEE. The CDR3 length is 16 residues. V dropped 1 base and J dropped 2 bases, with 16 bases sitting between them. The CDR3 spells CASSVLPRAGTYEQYF. CDR3 in DNA: TGTGCCAGCAGCGTATTGCCTCGGGCGGGAACCTACGAGCAGTACTTC.

This chain joins TRBV10-3 and TRBJ2-7, with TRBD2 matching 9 bases. Germline lookup yields CDR1 ENHRY and CDR2 SYGVKD. After removal of 6 bases from V and 5 bases from J, the junction contained 20 bases not matched to a gene. The CDR3 covers 18 residues. CDR3 loop: CAIRGGSRREGGRNEQYF. The CDR3 DNA is TGTGCCATCAGAGGAGGGTCTCGGCGGGAGGGAGGGCGGAACGAGCAGTACTTC.

The J gene is TRBJ1-1, the V gene TRBV6-1; D possibly corresponds to TRBD1 (6 bases). The CDR3 contains 16 residues. The germline gives CDR1 MNHNS, CDR2 SASEGT. V dropped 3 bases and J dropped 7 bases, with 21 bases sitting between them. CDR3 protein: CASSDRAGGWTDEAFF. The CDR3 DNA sequence: TGTGCCAGCAGTGACCGTGCGGGGGGGTGGACAGATGAAGCTTTCTTT.

This clone appeared once. The chain links TRBV10-1 to TRBJ2-2; D uncertain. The ends were cut back, 6 bases at V and 2 bases at J, with 10 bases in the middle. The CDR3 runs 14 residues. Germline values: CDR1 WNHNN, CDR2 SYGVQD (reference sequence). CDR3 protein: CASRETSNTGELFF. The DNA for the CDR3 is TGCGCCAGCAGAGAGACTTCAAACACCGGGGAGCTGTTTTTT.

The chain combines TRBV28 with TRBJ1-1, with 7 bases identical to TRBD1. The CDR3 is 12 amino acids. Germline V gives CDR1 MDHEN, CDR2 SYDVKM. The V gene end was trimmed by 6 bases and the J gene end by 6 bases; junction bases not matched to a gene: 4. The CDR3 nucleotides read TGTGCCAGCAGCCAGGGGGTCGCTGAAGCTTTCTTT. This sequence encodes CASSQGVAEAFF. Using reference TRBV28 and TRBJ1-1 for the parts outside the CDR3, the full variable domain is DVKVTQSSRYLVKRTGEKVFLECVQDMDHENMFWYRQDPGLGLRLIYFSYDVKMKEKGDIPEGYSVSREKKERFSLILESASTNQTSMYLCASSQGVAEAFFGQGTRLTVV.

This clone was seen more than once but under ten times. CDR3 DNA: TGTGCCAGCAGTTACTCGAGGGTTCTTCCCTACGAGCAGTACTTC. Translation: CASSYSRVLPYEQYF. This chain uses TRBV6-5 with TRBJ2-7, with D perhaps matching TRBD2 (5 bases). Trimming left V 0 bases short and J 2 bases short, with 11 bases between. The CDR3 consists of 15 residues. The germline CDR1 and CDR2 sequences are MNHEY and SVGAGI.

The chain uses TRBV9 and TRBJ1-1; no definite D call. Deletions cut 4 bases from V and 1 base from J, with 11 bases between. Per germline, CDR1 SGDLS and CDR2 YYNGEE. The CDR3 extends over 14 amino acids. CDR3 DNA: TGTGCCAGCAGCCCCAGACACCGGAACACTGAAGCTTTCTTT. This translates into CASSPRHRNTEAFF.

The chain recombines TRBV7-2 with TRBJ2-2; 7 bases match TRBD1. The CDR3 length is 17 residues. V was pared by 1 base and J by 3 bases, with 8 bases of the junction left unmatched. CDR1 and CDR2 (germline): SGHTA, FQGNSA. CDR3 nucleotides: TGTGCCAGCAGCTTAGGAACCGACAGGGATTACACCGGGGAGCTGTTTTTT. Protein: CASSLGTDRDYTGELFF. The complete variable domain, with remaining parts taken from reference TRBV7-2 and TRBJ2-2, reads GAGVSQSPSNKVTEKGKDVELRCDPISGHTALYWYRQSLGQGLEFLIYFQGNSAPDKSGLPSDRFSAERTGGSVSTLTIQRTQQEDSAVYLCASSLGTDRDYTGELFFGEGSRLTVL.

This sequence joins TRBV11-2 and TRBJ2-3; the match to TRBD1 covers 8 bases. After removal of 5 bases from V and 1 base from J, the junction contained 5 bases not matched to a gene. Germline CDR1 is SGHAT and CDR2 is FQNNGV. This CDR3 has 15 amino acids. The CDR3 region has the DNA TGTGCCAGCAGCAGACAGGGGAGTGGCACAGATACGCAGTATTTT. Translation gives CASSRQGSGTDTQYF.

The genes are TRBV13 and TRBJ2-7; D is unclear. The CDR3 is 14 residues long. V was trimmed by 5 bases and J by 2 bases, leaving 13 bases between them. Looked up from germline, CDR1 is PRHDT and CDR2 is FYEKMQ (reference sequence). CDR3 sequence: CASSPISRPYEQYF. The CDR3 DNA sequence: TGTGCCAGCAGCCCAATCTCCAGGCCCTACGAGCAGTACTTC.

This chain connects TRBV10-2 to TRBJ1-5; D is unclear. From germline, CDR1 is WSHSY and CDR2 SAAADI. CDR3 length: 11 residues. The germline V and J ends were trimmed by 9 bases and 5 bases, with 8 bases remaining between them. CDR3 protein: CASMRHQPQHF. Written as DNA, the CDR3 is TGCGCCAGTATGCGCCATCAGCCCCAGCATTTT.

The chain combines TRBV11-2 with TRBJ2-1, with a possible D match to TRBD2 (7 bases). The CDR3 is made up of 17 amino acids. Trimming stripped 2 bases from V and 2 bases from J, with 16 bases between. CDR1 is SGHAT, CDR2 FQNNGV, per germline. The CDR3 DNA is TGTGCCAGCAGCTTAACGCGGGGGCCAGGCCCCTACAATGAGCAGTTCTTC. Residues: CASSLTRGPGPYNEQFF.

This rearrangement joins TRBV15 to TRBJ2-7; possible D gene TRBD2, 6 bases. The germline CDR1 and CDR2 sequences are LNHNV and YYDKDF (reference sequence). The CDR3 sequence is 15 residues long. Trimming cost V 1 base and J 2 bases, with 12 bases left between them. The CDR3 coding sequence is TGTGCCACCAGCAGAGCGGGGGTGGGGCCCTACGAGCAGTACTTC. It codes for CATSRAGVGPYEQYF.

The V gene is TRBV4-2, the J gene TRBJ2-3; D is unclear. V lost 0 bases, J lost 4 bases, and 8 bases lay in between. Germline V gene lookup returns CDR1 LGHNA and CDR2 YNFKEQ. This CDR3 region has 14 residues. Here the CDR3 DNA reads TGTGCCAGCAGCCAAGATGCGGCGGCAGATACGCAGTATTTT. Translation gives CASSQDAAADTQYF.

In regard to this clone: The same CDR3 is also encoded by other DNA sequences in this sample. The chain carries TRBV30 and TRBJ2-7; TRBD1 matches 9 bases. With V trimmed by 2 bases and J by 4 bases, 12 bases remained unmatched. The CDR3 is 16 amino acids. Germline CDR1 is GTSNPN and CDR2 is SVGIG (reference sequence). Here the CDR3 reads CAWSPPTGTGSYEQYF. The CDR3 bases are TGTGCCTGGAGTCCCCCAACCGGGACAGGGTCTTACGAGCAGTACTTC. Full variable domain (outside the CDR3, taken from reference TRBV30 and TRBJ2-7): SQTIHQWPATLVQPVGSPLSLECTVEGTSNPNLYWYRQAAGRGLQLLFYSVGIGQISSEVPQNLSASRPQDRQFILSSKKLLLSDSGFYLCAWSPPTGTGSYEQYFGPGTRLTVT.

The V gene is TRBV7-9, the J gene TRBJ2-7, with a weak D call TRBD2 (5 bases). V was pared by 2 bases and J by 6 bases, with 14 bases between. This CDR3 contains 14 residues. Per the germline V gene, CDR1 is SEHNR and CDR2 is FQNEAQ (reference sequence). In DNA form, the CDR3 reads TGTGCCAGCAGCTTAAAGGCTAGCCGGGCCGAGCAGTACTTC. Its translation is CASSLKASRAEQYF.

The chain carries TRBV6-5 and TRBJ1-5, with D uncertain. Germline V lookup: CDR1 MNHEY, CDR2 SVGAGI. The ends were cut back, 6 bases at V and 4 bases at J, with 10 bases in the middle. The CDR3 sequence is 13 residues long. CDR3 DNA: TGTGCCAGCAGCTCCTCCGGGAATCAGCCCCAGCATTTT. Translating gives CASSSSGNQPQHF.

The CDR3 loop reads CASSIQGADTGELFF. The CDR3 nucleotides are TGTGCCAGTAGTATCCAGGGGGCCGACACCGGGGAGCTGTTTTTT. The chain is built from TRBV19 and TRBJ2-2; 8 bases match TRBD1. V lost 3 bases and J lost 3; bases outside the gene matches: 3. CDR1 and CDR2 (germline): LNHDA, SQIVND (reference sequence). This CDR3 has 15 amino acids.

The V call is TRBV2, the J call TRBJ2-5; 10 nucleotides match TRBD1. CDR3 size: 14 residues. Looked up from germline, CDR1 is SNHLY and CDR2 is FYNNEI. V was pared by 8 bases and J by 5 bases, with 8 bases of the junction left unmatched. CDR3 bases: TGTGCCAGCCGAGACAGGGGGCTATGGGAGACCCAGTACTTC. Encoded protein: CASRDRGLWETQYF.

The sample holds a few counts of this clone. The rearrangement links TRBV28 to TRBJ1-4; D unclear. V lost 7 bases, J lost 7 bases, and 16 bases lay in between. CDR1 MDHEN and CDR2 SYDVKM come from the germline V gene. CDR3 length: 14 amino acids. The CDR3 bases are TGTGCCAGCACCCCGGACTGGAGAGTTGAAAAACTGTTTTTT. It specifies CASTPDWRVEKLFF.

The rearrangement uses TRBV5-1 and TRBJ2-3, with D tentatively TRBD1 (6 bases). With 0 bases removed from V and 1 base from J, the gap between germline ends came to 12 bases. The length of the CDR3 is 16 residues. Germline assignment: CDR1 SGHRS and CDR2 YFSETQ. CDR3 bases: TGCGCCAGCAGCTTGGGTGGGGGCCAGGGCACAGATACGCAGTATTTT. Translated, it gives CASSLGGGQGTDTQYF.

The chain recombines TRBV5-6 with TRBJ2-1; maybe TRBD2 (6 bases). This CDR3 is built from 16 residues. From germline, CDR1 is SGHDT and CDR2 YYEEEE. Trimming removed 0 bases from V and 0 bases from J, with 10 bases in between. The CDR3 sequence: CASSLEWDSSYNEQFF. DNA of the CDR3: TGTGCCAGCAGCTTGGAATGGGACTCCTCCTACAATGAGCAGTTCTTC.

CDR3 coding DNA: TGTGCCAGCAGCTTAGACAGGGATTCCTCTGGAAACACCATATATTTT. Protein sequence: CASSLDRDSSGNTIYF. The chain carries TRBV7-6 and TRBJ1-3, with a weak D call TRBD1 (6 bases). CDR1 SGHVS and CDR2 FNYEAQ come from the germline V gene. CDR3 length: 16 residues. Between the trimmed V and J ends, which lost 1 base and 0 bases, there was a span of 10 bases.

The chain joins TRBV25-1 to TRBJ2-7; a weak D match, TRBD1 (8 bases). The ends were cut back, 6 bases at V and 7 bases at J, with 19 bases in the middle. This CDR3 spans 14 amino acids. Germline V gene data show CDR1 as MGHDK and CDR2 as SYGVNS. CDR3 bases: TGTGCCAGCAGAAAGACAGGGGTCGGGGGGGAGCAGTACTTC. It translates to CASRKTGVGGEQYF.